Presented here are 21 T cell receptor beta chains from one specimen sequenced in a study of OX40 agonist ivuxolimab in advanced cancers. Libraries were built with the immunoSEQ multiplex PCR assay. This immuneACCESS table, as held by TCRdb, lists in-frame sequences with V and J called but not all clones. Of the missing ones, under half trace to an unresolved V gene in checked studies; the others have no known cause. The sample profile shows more than 50,000 clones; 90% to 95% of them were found once. The ten largest clonotypes hold 15% to 20% of the sample. The material sequenced was CD4+ or CD8+ T cells sorted from blood, taken in a trial of the OX40 agonist ivuxolimab. The receptors were sampled from an adult with an advanced solid tumor such as melanoma, head and neck, liver or kidney cancer.

The genes are TRBV7-8 and TRBJ2-3; 12 nucleotides match TRBD2. The CDR3 runs 19 residues. V gave up 2 bases and J gave up 4 bases; unmatched junction bases: 13. CDR1 and CDR2 from the germline V gene are SGHVS and FQNEAQ. This CDR3 is CASSLFASGRAQGADTQYF. The CDR3 nucleotides are TGTGCCAGCAGCTTATTTGCTAGCGGGAGGGCTCAGGGCGCAGATACGCAGTATTTT.

The chain joins TRBV19 to TRBJ2-7, with D uncertain. CDR1 is LNHDA and CDR2 is SQIVND in the germline V gene (reference sequence). V gave up 5 bases and J gave up 1 base, with 12 bases separating them. This CDR3 spans 14 amino acids. CDR3 residues: CASSYGIGSYEQYF. As DNA, the CDR3 is TGTGCCAGTAGTTATGGGATTGGGTCCTACGAGCAGTACTTC. The full variable domain, its missing parts supplied by reference TRBV19 and TRBJ2-7, is DGGITQSPKYLFRKEGQNVTLSCEQNLNHDAMYWYRQDPGQGLRLIYYSQIVNDFQKGDIAEGYSVSREKKESFPLTVTSAQKNPTAFYLCASSYGIGSYEQYFGPGTRLTVT.

This clone was seen a handful of times. Other nucleotide sequences from this sample produce the same CDR3. The chain recombines TRBV7-9 with TRBJ1-1; D is possibly TRBD1 (5 bases). CDR3 length: 14 amino acids. The V end was cut by 1 base, the J end by 0 bases, with 6 bases between. CDR1 is SEHNR, CDR2 FQNEAQ, per germline (reference sequence). The CDR3 loop reads CASSLGGMNTEAFF. CDR3 DNA: TGTGCCAGCAGCTTAGGGGGGATGAACACTGAAGCTTTCTTT. The whole variable domain, filled in from reference TRBV7-9 and TRBJ1-1, reads DTGVSQNPRHKITKRGQNVTFRCDPISEHNRLYWYRQTLGQGPEFLTYFQNEAQLEKSRLLSDRFSAERPKGSFSTLEIQRTEQGDSAMYLCASSLGGMNTEAFFGQGTRLTVV.

Written as DNA, the CDR3 is TGTGCCAGCAGCTTGGGGACTAGCGGAGAGCAGTACTTC. Translated, it gives CASSLGTSGEQYF. The rearrangement links TRBV11-1 to TRBJ2-7; 11 bases line up with TRBD2. This CDR3 contains 13 residues. Germline CDR1 and CDR2: SGHAT and FQDESV (reference sequence). J was trimmed by 7 bases and V by 3 bases; bases with no gene match: 2.

The chain employs TRBV7-8 and TRBJ2-5, with D possibly matching TRBD2 (7 bases). The germline V gene has CDR1 SGHVS and CDR2 FQNEAQ. Deletions cut 5 bases from V and 5 bases from J, with 15 bases between. The CDR3 runs to 14 residues. CDR3 residues: CASSARTRGETQYF. CDR3 nucleotide sequence: TGTGCCAGCAGCGCCCGGACTAGGGGGGAGACCCAGTACTTC.

This chain connects TRBV2 to TRBJ1-2; D is unresolved. V lost 4 bases and J 5 bases, leaving 11 bases between the germline ends. CDR1 and CDR2 (germline): SNHLY, FYNNEI. There are 13 residues in the CDR3. The CDR3 here is CASSVGVPYGYTF. The CDR3 DNA is TGTGCCAGCAGTGTGGGAGTTCCGTATGGCTACACCTTC.

This rearrangement joins TRBV7-9 to TRBJ2-7; D uncertain. The CDR3 extends over 14 amino acids. Germline CDR1 is SEHNR and CDR2 is FQNEAQ (reference sequence). Trimming removed 5 bases at V and 2 bases at J, with 13 bases between. CDR3 DNA sequence: TGTGCCAGCAGCGCAGGACCTCGGACCTACGAGCAGTACTTC. Its protein product is CASSAGPRTYEQYF.

The V gene is TRBV15, the J gene TRBJ2-6, with D possibly being TRBD2 (5 bases). Per germline, CDR1 LNHNV and CDR2 YYDKDF (reference sequence). The CDR3 runs 16 residues. V was clipped by 1 base and J by 1 base, with 8 bases between them. As DNA, the CDR3 is TGTGCCACCAGCAGAGGTACGGGGTCTGGGGCCAACGTCCTGACTTTC. Amino acid sequence: CATSRGTGSGANVLTF.

The chain uses TRBV11-3 and TRBJ2-5; D is possibly TRBD1 (6 bases). The CDR3 has 14 residues. CDR1 is SGHNT and CDR2 is YENEEA in the germline V gene. V shed 4 bases and J shed 3 bases, with 12 bases lying between them. This CDR3 reads CASSSRAGEETQYF. CDR3 sequence (DNA): TGTGCCAGCAGCTCCCGAGCAGGGGAAGAGACCCAGTACTTC. The full variable domain, in which reference TRBV11-3 and TRBJ2-5 provide the parts outside the CDR3, is EAGVVQSPRYKIIEKKQPVAFWCNPISGHNTLYWYLQNLGQGPELLIRYENEEAVDDSQLPKDRFSAERLKGVDSTLKIQPAELGDSAVYLCASSSRAGEETQYFGPGTRLLVL.

The chain has TRBV7-9 and TRBJ2-7; no definite D call. Germline V gene lookup returns CDR1 SEHNR and CDR2 FQNEAQ (reference sequence). The CDR3 consists of 14 residues. With 3 bases removed from V and 3 bases from J, the gap between germline ends came to 12 bases. The CDR3 loop reads CASSLAPGHYEQYF. DNA for the CDR3: TGTGCCAGCAGCTTGGCCCCGGGCCACTACGAGCAGTACTTC.

The rearrangement joins TRBV29-1 to TRBJ2-7, with D unresolved. Deletions cut 2 bases from V and 3 bases from J, with 11 bases between. The germline V gene has CDR1 SQVTM and CDR2 ANQGSEA. CDR3 length equals 13 residues. The CDR3 DNA reads as TGCAGCGTTGAAATTGTCGGATTCTACGAGCAGTACTTC. Translating it yields CSVEIVGFYEQYF.

The rearrangement links TRBV5-4 to TRBJ2-1; D remains ambiguous. The germline gives CDR1 SGHNT, CDR2 YYREEE (reference sequence). The V gene lost 4 bases and the J gene lost 13 bases, with 15 bases spanning the gap. The CDR3 totals 12 residues. CDR3: CASSPGATKQFF. The DNA of the CDR3 is TGTGCCAGCAGCCCCGGCGCGACCAAACAGTTCTTC.

The chain uses TRBV29-1 and TRBJ1-1; the match to TRBD1 covers 7 bases. This CDR3 contains 17 residues. CDR1 and CDR2 (germline): SQVTM, ANQGSEA. After removal of 2 bases from V and 0 bases from J, the junction contained 12 bases not matched to a gene. The CDR3 protein is CSVEIVPTGRLNTEAFF. DNA of the CDR3: TGCAGCGTTGAAATAGTTCCGACAGGGAGGTTGAACACTGAAGCTTTCTTT.

This rearrangement joins TRBV12-5 to TRBJ2-7; 7 nucleotides align to TRBD1. J was trimmed by 3 bases and V by 6 bases; bases with no gene match: 5. Germline-derived CDR1 and CDR2 are LGHNT and FRNRAP. CDR3 length equals 13 residues. Written as DNA, the CDR3 is TGTGCTAGTGGGACAGGGTTAGGCTACGAGCAGTACTTC. This gives the protein CASGTGLGYEQYF.

The chain employs TRBV9 and TRBJ1-1; D remains ambiguous. The V gene lost 2 bases and the J gene lost 4 bases, with 9 bases spanning the gap. CDR1 and CDR2 (germline): SGDLS, YYNGEE. This CDR3 has 13 amino acids. As DNA, the CDR3 is TGTGCCAGCAGCGTCGGACGGAGCACTGAAGCTTTCTTT. Its protein is CASSVGRSTEAFF.

J is TRBJ2-1 and V is TRBV6-5, with D possibly matching TRBD2 (6 bases). Germline assignment: CDR1 MNHEY and CDR2 SVGAGI. Trimming took 4 bases from V and 12 from J, leaving 10 bases between them. There are 11 residues in the CDR3. Here the CDR3 reads CASSSAGGQFF. As DNA, the CDR3 is TGTGCCAGCAGTTCAGCGGGTGGGCAGTTCTTC.

The rearrangement joins TRBV7-3 to TRBJ2-7; a weak D match, TRBD2 (5 bases). The CDR3 sequence is 13 residues long. Germline CDR1 is SGHTA and CDR2 is FQGTGA. V lost 3 bases to trimming and J lost 6 bases, with 12 bases between them. The CDR3 spells CASSFGLGSEQYF. The CDR3 coding sequence is TGTGCCAGCAGCTTCGGTCTGGGGAGCGAGCAGTACTTC.

V gene TRBV15 combines with J gene TRBJ2-1, with D possibly being TRBD1 or TRBD2 (5 bases each). Germline lookup yields CDR1 LNHNV and CDR2 YYDKDF (reference sequence). The CDR3 is 14 amino acids. V dropped 2 bases and J dropped 10 bases, with 15 bases sitting between them. Written as DNA, the CDR3 is TGTGCCACCAGCAGACCCCGGGACCTACTAGAGCAGTTCTTC. As protein: CATSRPRDLLEQFF. The full variable domain, completed using reference TRBV15 and TRBJ2-1, is DAMVIQNPRYQVTQFGKPVTLSCSQTLNHNVMYWYQQKSSQAPKLLFHYYDKDFNNEADTPDNFQSRRPNTSFCFLDIRSPGLGDTAMYLCATSRPRDLLEQFFGPGTRLTVL.

This sequence joins TRBV5-4 and TRBJ1-2; D uncertain. V was cut by 4 bases and J by 11 bases, with 18 bases left in between. Germline V CDR1 and CDR2: SGHNT, YYREEE (reference sequence). The CDR3 is 13 residues long. Here the CDR3 reads CASSPNNDIGYTF. The CDR3 coding sequence is TGTGCCAGCAGCCCAAATAACGACATTGGGTACACCTTC.

V gene TRBV6-5 combines with J gene TRBJ2-1; 14 nucleotides match TRBD2. Trimming took 5 bases from V and 4 from J; bases not matched to a gene: 1. Germline V gene sequence: CDR1 MNHEY, CDR2 SVGAGI. The length of the CDR3 is 15 residues. CDR3 sequence reads: CASSRTSGGYNEQFF. CDR3 coding DNA: TGTGCCAGCAGTCGGACTAGCGGGGGGTACAATGAGCAGTTCTTC.

The chain joins TRBV29-1 to TRBJ2-1, with 8 bases matching TRBD2. In germline, CDR1 is SQVTM, CDR2 ANQGSEA. There are 15 residues in the CDR3. J lost 4 bases, V lost 4 bases, and 9 bases had no gene match. The CDR3 nucleotides are TGCAGCGTTGTTGCTCGCGGGAGGATTTACAATGAGCAGTTCTTC. Amino acid sequence: CSVVARGRIYNEQFF.